This TCR beta chain was retrieved from a study of radiotherapy plus CTLA-4 blockade in lung cancer. Study at large: Around 19% of enrolled patients responded objectively, and approximately 30% had disease control.

CDR3 length: 17 amino acids. Between the trimmed V and J ends, which lost 3 bases and 0 bases, there was a span of 15 bases. Germline loops: CDR1 SEHNR, CDR2 FQNEAQ (reference sequence). Sequencing was performed with immunoSEQ multiplex PCR; in TCRdb, only in-frame clones are kept and a portion is missing. The data hold about 51,000 clones, with roughly 77% observed a single time. Study conclusions and caveats: Per reports, early blood T cell clone dynamics, plus interferon-beta, forecast response most strongly.

People whose metastatic non-small-cell lung cancer was chemo-refractory got focal radiation along with CTLA-4 blockade by ipilimumab. Comments on this clone: Its antigen remains unknown.

The receptor was derived from a human donor with non-small cell lung cancer who had a complete response to radiotherapy plus ipilimumab. The sequences come from peripheral blood, collected from a patient treated with radiotherapy plus ipilimumab. The chain joins TRBV7-9 to TRBJ1-3, with D unresolved. In DNA form, the CDR3 reads TGTGCCAGCAGCTTTCCGCCGGGAAAATCCTCTGGAAACACCATATATTTT. Its translation: CASSFPPGKSSGNTIYF.